A single sample gave rise to the 12 T cell receptor beta chains below, sequenced in a study of blood T cell repertoires in COVID-19. Using immunoSEQ multiplex PCR, the repertoire was profiled, and TCRdb retains in-frame clones only, with some absent. The sample lists 75,000 to 100,000 clones; over 75% were seen once. Sequencing used peripheral blood. These TCRs come from a woman older than 75 with acute or convalescent COVID-19.

The chain is built from TRBV18 and TRBJ1-6; D uncertain. This CDR3 spans 14 amino acids. Germline values: CDR1 KGHSH, CDR2 LQKENI. Trimming took 4 bases from V and 8 from J, leaving 12 bases between them. The CDR3 sequence: CASSQDYRDSPLHF. The CDR3 DNA is TGTGCCAGCTCACAGGACTACCGGGATTCACCCCTCCACTTT.

The genes are TRBV19 and TRBJ2-1, with D perhaps TRBD2 (7 bases). Germline V gene sequence: CDR1 LNHDA, CDR2 SQIVND (reference sequence). This CDR3 has 16 amino acids. Trimming pared 4 bases from V and 2 bases from J, leaving 15 bases between. This CDR3 reads CASSRGGAGPYNEQFF. CDR3 nucleotide sequence: TGTGCCAGTAGTAGAGGGGGGGCCGGTCCCTACAATGAGCAGTTCTTC.

The chain employs TRBV7-8 and TRBJ2-7, with D perhaps matching TRBD2 (6 bases). Germline CDR1 SGHVS, CDR2 FQNEAQ. This CDR3 comprises 16 residues. V dropped 5 bases and J dropped 3 bases, with 20 bases sitting between them. CDR3 bases: TGTGCCAGCAGCCCGCCGGGGGTCCCCATCCTCTACGAGCAGTACTTC. It codes for CASSPPGVPILYEQYF.

This chain links TRBV18 with TRBJ2-1, with TRBD1 matching 7 bases. CDR1 and CDR2 (germline): KGHSH, LQKENI. Trimming removed 1 base from V and 8 bases from J; junction bases left unmatched: 8. The CDR3 has 15 residues. CDR3 region: CASSPLKTGSDEQFF. CDR3 nucleotide sequence: TGTGCCAGCTCACCACTAAAGACAGGGTCGGATGAGCAGTTCTTC.

The V call is TRBV5-6, the J call TRBJ2-1; perhaps TRBD1 as D (5 bases). The CDR3 totals 15 residues. CDR1 is SGHDT and CDR2 is YYEEEE in the germline V gene. V gave up 6 bases and J gave up 8 bases, with 21 bases separating them. CDR3 sequence: CASTNNRRQGDEQFF. CDR3 DNA: TGTGCCAGCACCAATAATAGACGACAAGGGGATGAGCAGTTCTTC.

The CDR3 sequence is CASSSDGQGSQPQHF. CDR3 sequence (DNA): TGTGCCAGCAGCTCGGATGGACAGGGAAGTCAGCCCCAGCATTTT. J is TRBJ1-5 and V is TRBV7-2, with 8 nucleotides matching TRBD1. With 4 bases clipped from V and 6 bases from J, the junction kept 8 bases outside the gene matches. The CDR3 contains 15 residues. Germline assignment: CDR1 SGHTA and CDR2 FQGNSA. Together with reference TRBV7-2 and TRBJ1-5, the CDR3 gives the full variable domain: GAGVSQSPSNKVTEKGKDVELRCDPISGHTALYWYRQSLGQGLEFLIYFQGNSAPDKSGLPSDRFSAERTGGSVSTLTIQRTQQEDSAVYLCASSSDGQGSQPQHFGDGTRLSIL.

This clone has just a few counts. The rearrangement uses TRBV7-2 and TRBJ1-1; 7 bases line up with TRBD1. The CDR3 totals 17 residues. V dropped 1 base and J dropped 0; count of bases not matched to a gene: 8. CDR1 and CDR2 (germline): SGHTA, FQGNSA. The CDR3 sequence: CASSLGRQGTLNTEAFF. CDR3 DNA sequence: TGTGCCAGCAGCTTAGGGCGACAGGGCACATTGAACACTGAAGCTTTCTTT.

The chain combines TRBV11-2 with TRBJ2-1, with a weak D call TRBD2 (5 bases). The germline gives CDR1 SGHAT, CDR2 FQNNGV. CDR3 length: 13 amino acids. V lost 2 bases to trimming and J lost 5 bases, with 7 bases between them. This CDR3 is CASSLQRNNEQFF. The DNA of the CDR3 is TGTGCCAGCAGCTTACAGCGGAACAATGAGCAGTTCTTC. The full variable domain, rest sourced from reference TRBV11-2 and TRBJ2-1, is EAGVAQSPRYKIIEKRQSVAFWCNPISGHATLYWYQQILGQGPKLLIQFQNNGVVDDSQLPKDRFSAERLKGVDSTLKIQPAKLEDSAVYLCASSLQRNNEQFFGPGTRLTVL.

The V gene is TRBV19, the J gene TRBJ1-2; possible D gene TRBD1, 6 bases. V lost 6 bases, J lost 4 bases, and 12 bases lay in between. This CDR3 comprises 13 residues. Germline CDR1 and CDR2: LNHDA and SQIVND (reference sequence). CDR3 DNA sequence: TGTGCCAGTAGCGAACAGGGAAGCTATGGCTACACCTTC. This translates into CASSEQGSYGYTF.

The chain has TRBV6-1 and TRBJ1-5; tentative D call: TRBD1 (6 bases). V dropped 5 bases and J dropped 2 bases, with 10 bases sitting between them. Germline V gene lookup returns CDR1 MNHNS and CDR2 SASEGT. This CDR3 has 14 residues. CDR3 region: CASSPGGRNQPQHF. CDR3 DNA sequence: TGTGCCAGCAGTCCCGGGGGGCGCAATCAGCCCCAGCATTTT.

This clone was found a few times. This chain joins TRBV5-1 and TRBJ1-1; 9 bases fit TRBD1. J gave up 5 bases and V 2 bases, and 13 bases lay outside the gene matches. In germline, CDR1 is SGHRS, CDR2 YFSETQ. The CDR3 has 17 amino acids. This chain's CDR3 is CASSFGYRGQGETEAFF. The DNA for the CDR3 is TGCGCCAGCAGCTTCGGATACAGGGGGCAGGGGGAAACTGAAGCTTTCTTT.

The chain employs TRBV5-1 and TRBJ1-6; 7 bases map to TRBD1. The germline V gene has CDR1 SGHRS and CDR2 YFSETQ. The V gene end was trimmed by 4 bases and the J gene end by 10 bases; junction bases not matched to a gene: 11. This CDR3 region has 15 residues. DNA for the CDR3: TGCGCCAGCAGCCTATTGACAGGGTCGGGGTCACCCCTCCACTTT. Translating it yields CASSLLTGSGSPLHF. Combining the CDR3 with reference TRBV5-1 and TRBJ1-6 gives the whole variable domain KAGVTQTPRYLIKTRGQQVTLSCSPISGHRSVSWYQQTPGQGLQFLFEYFSETQRNKGNFPGRFSGRQFSNSRSEMNVSTLELGDSALYLCASSLLTGSGSPLHFGNGTRLTVT.